Below, 20 T cell receptor beta chains from the same sample are listed, as sequenced in a study of blood T cell repertoires in COVID-19. Sequencing was performed with immunoSEQ multiplex PCR; in TCRdb, only in-frame clones are kept and a portion is missing. The top ten clones hold about 7.1% of a sample with about 75,000 clones, around nine tenths of them seen once. The sequenced sample was peripheral blood. These receptors originate from a human donor in a cohort sampled during active COVID-19.

The chain links TRBV9 to TRBJ2-3; maybe TRBD1 (5 bases). In germline, CDR1 is SGDLS, CDR2 YYNGEE. V was clipped by 0 bases and J by 6 bases, with 14 bases between them. The CDR3 has 15 amino acids. CDR3 amino acids: CASSVAHQGRDTQYF. Written as DNA, the CDR3 is TGTGCCAGCAGCGTAGCTCATCAGGGAAGGGATACGCAGTATTTT.

J is TRBJ2-7 and V is TRBV15; 10 bases fit TRBD2. This CDR3 contains 15 residues. The ends lost 5 bases at V and 5 bases at J; junction bases unmatched: 9. From germline, CDR1 is LNHNV and CDR2 YYDKDF (reference sequence). CDR3 region: CATSSQRGGRDEQYF. DNA for the CDR3: TGTGCCACCAGCTCCCAGCGGGGGGGCCGCGACGAGCAGTACTTC.

CDR3 nucleotides: TGTGCCAGCAGCTACCAGGGCGCGCCCCAGCATTTT. Its protein product is CASSYQGAPQHF. This chain joins TRBV7-2 and TRBJ1-5, with D maybe TRBD1 (5 bases). The CDR3 extends over 12 amino acids. V lost 4 bases to trimming and J lost 9 bases, with 10 bases between them. The germline CDR1 and CDR2 sequences are SGHTA and FQGNSA.

The rearrangement links TRBV5-1 to TRBJ2-3, with TRBD1 matching over 8 bases. Germline CDR1 reads SGHRS; CDR2 reads YFSETQ. The CDR3 loop spans 14 amino acids. Losses at the gene ends were 3 bases for V and 6 bases for J; bases not matched to a gene: 6. DNA for the CDR3: TGCGCCAGCAGCTCGGACAGGGCTGGGGATACGCAGTATTTT. Protein: CASSSDRAGDTQYF.

The chain joins TRBV27 to TRBJ1-2; the match to TRBD1 covers 7 bases. The CDR3 loop spans 15 amino acids. Losses at the gene ends were 5 bases for V and 4 bases for J; bases not matched to a gene: 10. CDR1 MNHEY and CDR2 SMNVEV come from the germline V gene (reference sequence). CDR3 nucleotides: TGTGCCAGCAGTCCTCAGGGGGTACCAGGCTATGGCTACACCTTC. Its translation: CASSPQGVPGYGYTF.

This chain links TRBV5-1 with TRBJ1-2; TRBD1 is a possible D gene (5 bases). The CDR3 runs to 14 residues. V was pared by 0 bases and J by 4 bases, with 10 bases between. CDR1 SGHRS and CDR2 YFSETQ come from the germline V gene. The CDR3, as DNA: TGCGCCAGCAGCTTGGGCGGGACTGTCTATGGCTACACCTTC. Translating it yields CASSLGGTVYGYTF.

This chain connects TRBV10-3 to TRBJ2-1; 12 nucleotides agree with TRBD2. CDR3 length equals 14 residues. Germline-derived CDR1 and CDR2 are ENHRY and SYGVKD. V lost 10 bases to trimming and J lost 7 bases; unmatched junction nucleotides: 8. DNA for the CDR3: TGTGCCACCACGACTAGCGGGGGAGGGAATGAGCAGTTCTTC. Protein: CATTTSGGGNEQFF.

This rearrangement joins TRBV4-3 to TRBJ1-1; D may be TRBD1 (5 bases). The length of the CDR3 is 15 residues. CDR1 LGHNA and CDR2 YSLEER come from the germline V gene. V was trimmed by 6 bases and J by 11 bases, leaving 25 bases between them. This CDR3 is CASRDTLMGGRRAFF. The CDR3 DNA reads TGCGCCAGCAGGGATACTCTAATGGGGGGACGACGGGCTTTCTTT.

This clone was detected only once. V and J are TRBV18 and TRBJ1-3; D possibly corresponds to TRBD1 (6 bases). The CDR3 contains 17 residues. V shed 4 bases and J shed 0 bases, with 16 bases lying between them. From germline, CDR1 is KGHSH and CDR2 LQKENI. The CDR3 DNA reads TGTGCCAGCTCACTCAAGGAAGCGACAGGCTCTGGAAACACCATATATTTT. Encoded protein: CASSLKEATGSGNTIYF.

The chain is built from TRBV18 and TRBJ2-7, with a weak D call TRBD2 (6 bases). The CDR3 spans 17 residues. V gave up 0 bases and J gave up 3 bases, with 18 bases separating them. Germline CDR1 reads KGHSH; CDR2 reads LQKENI. The CDR3 DNA reads TGTGCCAGCTCACCACCGAACGTTTGGTGGAGGGACTACGAGCAGTACTTC. This translates into CASSPPNVWWRDYEQYF.

The V gene is TRBV10-2, the J gene TRBJ2-1, with 8 bases aligning to TRBD2. After removal of 2 bases from V and 6 bases from J, the junction contained 6 bases not matched to a gene. CDR1 and CDR2 from the germline V gene are WSHSY and SAAADI. This CDR3 contains 15 residues. The CDR3 DNA reads as TGCGCCAGCAGTGAGGCGGGGGGCCCCATCAATGAGCAGTTCTTC. Its protein product is CASSEAGGPINEQFF.

The rearrangement links TRBV11-3 to TRBJ2-2; tentatively, D is TRBD2 (6 bases). Germline CDR1 is SGHNT and CDR2 is YENEEA. The V end lost 5 bases, the J end lost 6 bases, and 13 bases lay between the germline ends. The CDR3 has 14 residues. The CDR3 DNA reads as TGTGCCAGCAGCCAGACTAGGTCGTCCGGGGAGCTGTTTTTT. It encodes CASSQTRSSGELFF.

The chain carries TRBV7-8 and TRBJ1-4; D gene unclear. The CDR3 has 17 amino acids. The germline CDR1 and CDR2 sequences are SGHVS and FQNEAQ. The V end was cut by 2 bases, the J end by 1 base, with 14 bases between. CDR3 sequence (DNA): TGTGCCAGCAGCTTACGCCAGGTTGCCTTAACTAATGAAAAACTGTTTTTT. Amino acid sequence: CASSLRQVALTNEKLFF.

This rearrangement joins TRBV6-2 or TRBV6-3 to TRBJ2-1; 16 bases match TRBD2. V shed 4 bases and J 3 bases; nucleotides not matched to a gene: 6. The CDR3 length is 18 residues. Germline CDR1 MNHEY, CDR2 SVGEGT. The CDR3 is CASSSGTSGGAIYNEQFF. The CDR3 DNA is TGTGCCAGCAGTTCCGGGACTAGCGGGGGGGCCATCTACAATGAGCAGTTCTTC.

This clone was seen only a few times. The chain joins TRBV5-1 to TRBJ2-3; D is possibly TRBD1 (5 bases). Trimming removed 0 bases at V and 0 bases at J, with 8 bases between. This CDR3 is 15 amino acids long. Germline V gene lookup returns CDR1 SGHRS and CDR2 YFSETQ. The DNA for the CDR3 is TGCGCCAGCAGCTTGGATGGGGCTAGCACAGATACGCAGTATTTT. This codes for CASSLDGASTDTQYF. Based on the CDR3 plus reference TRBV5-1 and TRBJ2-3, the full variable domain is KAGVTQTPRYLIKTRGQQVTLSCSPISGHRSVSWYQQTPGQGLQFLFEYFSETQRNKGNFPGRFSGRQFSNSRSEMNVSTLELGDSALYLCASSLDGASTDTQYFGPGTRLTVL.

This chain uses TRBV20-1 with TRBJ2-5; no clear D. V lost 3 bases, J lost 5 bases, and 7 bases lay in between. This CDR3 comprises 11 residues. Germline CDR1 and CDR2: DFQATT and SNEGSKA (reference sequence). CDR3 amino acids: CSASLRETQYF. The CDR3 DNA reads TGCAGTGCTAGTTTGCGGGAGACCCAGTACTTC.

The V gene is TRBV5-5, the J gene TRBJ2-2; weak D call: TRBD2 (6 bases). Germline V gene lookup returns CDR1 SGHKS and CDR2 YYEKEE (reference sequence). The CDR3 totals 17 residues. Trimming left V 4 bases short and J 4 bases short, with 20 bases between. The CDR3 DNA sequence: TGTGCCAGCAGCCCCCCTCTAGCGAGGTCGGTCACCGGGGAGCTGTTTTTT. As protein: CASSPPLARSVTGELFF.

V is TRBV9 and J is TRBJ2-5, with a weak D call TRBD2 (6 bases). In germline, CDR1 is SGDLS, CDR2 YYNGEE. V was trimmed by 2 bases and J by 4 bases, leaving 18 bases between them. This CDR3 spans 16 amino acids. CDR3 amino acids: CASSVLSIGGGETQYF. As DNA, the CDR3 is TGTGCCAGCAGCGTCTTGAGTATCGGGGGAGGAGAGACCCAGTACTTC.

The gene calls are TRBV3-1 (or the pseudogene TRBV3-2) and TRBJ2-1, with 11 positions matching TRBD1. The germline CDR1 and CDR2 sequences are LGHDT and YNNKEL (reference sequence). There are 13 residues in the CDR3. V lost 4 bases, J lost 9 bases, and 2 bases stayed unmatched. The CDR3 loop is CASSPGTGGEQFF. Here the CDR3 DNA reads TGTGCCAGCAGCCCTGGGACAGGGGGTGAGCAGTTCTTC.

This clone appeared a single time. This rearrangement joins TRBV3-1 (or the pseudogene TRBV3-2) to TRBJ1-2, with TRBD1 matching over 7 bases. CDR1 LGHDT and CDR2 YNNKEL come from the germline V gene (reference sequence). V lost 6 bases, J lost 8 bases, and 6 bases stayed unmatched. This CDR3 spans 12 amino acids. The CDR3 nucleotides are TGTGCCAGCAGTAACCGACAGGGAGGCTACACCTTC. Protein sequence: CASSNRQGGYTF.